The clone carrying this T cell receptor (beta chain) was seen a few times. Its specificity is unknown. This sample is drawn from a study of early T cells in non-severe SARS-CoV-2 infection. As for the study in general: Sequenced bulk RNA came from whole blood that was unsorted, and chains were unpaired.

CDR1 SGHRS and CDR2 YFSETQ come from the germline V gene. CDR3 length: 14 residues. The V gene lost 2 bases and the J gene lost 6 bases, with 15 bases spanning the gap. Unique molecular identifiers were added to individual cDNA molecules. TCRdb re-called the 5' RACE reads with MiXCR, one entry per CDR3 protein. The sample includes 56,000 or so distinct CDR3 sequences, around 8% of them seen just once. Overall study results and limits: Missing private and CD4 specificities, VDJdb matching favored anti-spike CD8 responses.

This chain uses TRBV5-1 with TRBJ2-7; D remains unclear. The sample comprised whole blood. The sequence came from an adult who was a healthcare worker with PCR-confirmed SARS-CoV-2 infection or an uninfected control (not recorded which). The CDR3 spells CASSFRRREREQYF. The CDR3 region has the DNA TGCGCCAGCAGCTTCCGGAGAAGGGAACGCGAGCAGTACTTC.